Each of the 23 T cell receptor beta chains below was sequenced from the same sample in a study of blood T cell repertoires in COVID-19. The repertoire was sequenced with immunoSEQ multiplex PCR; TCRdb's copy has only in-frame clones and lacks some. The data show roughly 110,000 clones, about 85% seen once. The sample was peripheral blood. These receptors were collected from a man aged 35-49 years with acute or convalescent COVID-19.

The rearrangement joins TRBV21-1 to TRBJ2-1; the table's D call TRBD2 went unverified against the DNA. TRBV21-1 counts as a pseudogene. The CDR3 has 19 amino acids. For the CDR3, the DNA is TGTGCCAGCAGCAGTAACGGACTAGCGGGGGGGAGCTCCTACAATGAGCAGTTCTTC. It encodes CASSSNGLAGGSSYNEQFF.

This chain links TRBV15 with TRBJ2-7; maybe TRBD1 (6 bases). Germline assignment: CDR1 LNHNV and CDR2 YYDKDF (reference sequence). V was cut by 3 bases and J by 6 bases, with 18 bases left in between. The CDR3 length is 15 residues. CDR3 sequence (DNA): TGTGCCACCAGCAGGGGGGTCACAGGGCGCTCCGAGCAGTACTTC. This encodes CATSRGVTGRSEQYF. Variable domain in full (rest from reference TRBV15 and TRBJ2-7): DAMVIQNPRYQVTQFGKPVTLSCSQTLNHNVMYWYQQKSSQAPKLLFHYYDKDFNNEADTPDNFQSRRPNTSFCFLDIRSPGLGDTAMYLCATSRGVTGRSEQYFGPGTRLTVT.

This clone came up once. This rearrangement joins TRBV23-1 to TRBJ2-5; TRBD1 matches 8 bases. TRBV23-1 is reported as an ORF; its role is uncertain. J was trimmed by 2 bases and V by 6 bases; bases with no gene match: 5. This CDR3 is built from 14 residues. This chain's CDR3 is CASRTGGWQETQYF. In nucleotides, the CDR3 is TGCGCCAGCAGAACAGGGGGTTGGCAAGAGACCCAGTACTTC.

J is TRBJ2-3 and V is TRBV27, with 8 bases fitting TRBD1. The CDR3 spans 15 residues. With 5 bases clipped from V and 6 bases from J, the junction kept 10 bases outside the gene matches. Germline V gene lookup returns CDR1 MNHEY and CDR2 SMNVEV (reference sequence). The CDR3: CASSVGQGGFDTQYF. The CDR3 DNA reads TGTGCCAGCAGTGTAGGACAGGGAGGCTTCGATACGCAGTATTTT.

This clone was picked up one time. For the CDR3, the DNA is TGTGCCAGCAGCCAACCGGGAGCGGGAAGGAACGAGCAGTACTTC. It is translated as CASSQPGAGRNEQYF. This rearrangement joins TRBV3-1 (or the pseudogene TRBV3-2) to TRBJ2-7, with 7 bases that match TRBD2. CDR1 is LGHDT, CDR2 YNNKEL, per germline (reference sequence). The CDR3 is 15 residues long. The J segment lost 5 bases and the V segment lost 2 bases, leaving 9 bases of the junction unmatched.

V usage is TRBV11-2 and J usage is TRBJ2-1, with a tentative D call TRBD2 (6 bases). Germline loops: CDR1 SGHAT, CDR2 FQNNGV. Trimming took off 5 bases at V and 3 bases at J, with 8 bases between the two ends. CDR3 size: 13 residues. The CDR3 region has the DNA TGTGCCAGCAGCACGGGACTCTACAATGAGCAGTTCTTC. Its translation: CASSTGLYNEQFF.

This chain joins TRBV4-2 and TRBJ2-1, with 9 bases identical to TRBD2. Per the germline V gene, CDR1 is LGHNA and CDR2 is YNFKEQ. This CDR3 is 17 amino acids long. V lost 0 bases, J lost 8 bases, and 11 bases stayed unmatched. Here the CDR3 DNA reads TGTGCCAGCAGCCAAGATCTCTTGCGGGAGGGCCCGGATGAGCAGTTCTTC. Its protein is CASSQDLLREGPDEQFF.

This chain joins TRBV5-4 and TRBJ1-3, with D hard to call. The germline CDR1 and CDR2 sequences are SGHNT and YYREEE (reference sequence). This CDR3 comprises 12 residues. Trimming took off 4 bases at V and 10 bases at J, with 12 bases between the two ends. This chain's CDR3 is CASSQYAGTIYF. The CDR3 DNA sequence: TGTGCCAGCAGCCAGTACGCGGGGACCATATATTTT.

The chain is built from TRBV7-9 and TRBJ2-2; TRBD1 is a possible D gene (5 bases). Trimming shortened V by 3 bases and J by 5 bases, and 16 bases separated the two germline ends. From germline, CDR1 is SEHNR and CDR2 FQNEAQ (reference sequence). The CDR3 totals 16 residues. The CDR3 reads CASSLGSGFWTGELFF. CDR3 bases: TGTGCCAGCAGCTTGGGTTCAGGGTTTTGGACCGGGGAGCTGTTTTTT.

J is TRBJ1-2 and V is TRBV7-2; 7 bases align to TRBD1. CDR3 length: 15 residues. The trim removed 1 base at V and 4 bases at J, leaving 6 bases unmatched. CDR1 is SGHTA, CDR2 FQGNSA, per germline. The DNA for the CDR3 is TGTGCCAGCAGCTTAGGGGTCACAGGGGCCTATGGCTACACCTTC. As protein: CASSLGVTGAYGYTF.

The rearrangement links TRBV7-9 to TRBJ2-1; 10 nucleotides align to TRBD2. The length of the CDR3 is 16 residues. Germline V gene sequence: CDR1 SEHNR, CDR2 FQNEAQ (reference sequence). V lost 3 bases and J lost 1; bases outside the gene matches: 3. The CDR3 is CASSFQLAGSYNEQFF. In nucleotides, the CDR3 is TGTGCCAGCAGCTTTCAACTAGCGGGGTCCTACAATGAGCAGTTCTTC. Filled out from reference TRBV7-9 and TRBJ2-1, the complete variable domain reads DTGVSQNPRHKITKRGQNVTFRCDPISEHNRLYWYRQTLGQGPEFLTYFQNEAQLEKSRLLSDRFSAERPKGSFSTLEIQRTEQGDSAMYLCASSFQLAGSYNEQFFGPGTRLTVL.

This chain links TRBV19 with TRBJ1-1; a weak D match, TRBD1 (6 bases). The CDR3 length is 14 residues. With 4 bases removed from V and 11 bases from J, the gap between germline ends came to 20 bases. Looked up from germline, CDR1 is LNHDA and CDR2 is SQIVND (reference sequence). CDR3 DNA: TGTGCCAGTAGTACCCGGGGGGCTGGTAGGGAGGCTTTCTTT. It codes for CASSTRGAGREAFF. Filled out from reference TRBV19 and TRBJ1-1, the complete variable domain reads DGGITQSPKYLFRKEGQNVTLSCEQNLNHDAMYWYRQDPGQGLRLIYYSQIVNDFQKGDIAEGYSVSREKKESFPLTVTSAQKNPTAFYLCASSTRGAGREAFFGQGTRLTVV.

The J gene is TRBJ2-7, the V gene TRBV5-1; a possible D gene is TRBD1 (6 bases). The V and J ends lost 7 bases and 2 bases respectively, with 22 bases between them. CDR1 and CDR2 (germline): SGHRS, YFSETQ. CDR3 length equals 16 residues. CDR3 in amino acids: CASPLTGQLFPYEQYF. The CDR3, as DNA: TGCGCCAGCCCCCTTACCGGACAGCTCTTTCCCTACGAGCAGTACTTC.

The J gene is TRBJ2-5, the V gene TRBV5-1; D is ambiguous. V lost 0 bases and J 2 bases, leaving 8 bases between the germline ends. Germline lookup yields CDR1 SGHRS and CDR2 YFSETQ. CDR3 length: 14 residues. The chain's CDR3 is CASSLGAGQETQYF. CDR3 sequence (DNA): TGCGCCAGCAGCTTGGGGGCAGGACAAGAGACCCAGTACTTC.

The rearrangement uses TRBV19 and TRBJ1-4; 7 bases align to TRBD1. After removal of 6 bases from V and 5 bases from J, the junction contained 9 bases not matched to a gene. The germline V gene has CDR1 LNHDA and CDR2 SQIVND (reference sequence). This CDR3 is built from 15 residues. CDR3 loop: CASRPTGTANEKLFF. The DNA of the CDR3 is TGTGCCAGTAGGCCGACCGGGACAGCAAATGAAAAACTGTTTTTT.

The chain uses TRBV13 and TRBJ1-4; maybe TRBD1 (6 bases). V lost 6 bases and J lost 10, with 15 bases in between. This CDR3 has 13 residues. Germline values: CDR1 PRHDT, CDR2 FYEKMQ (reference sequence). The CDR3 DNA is TGTGCCAGCAGACTCGGGGGGGCCGGAAAACTGTTTTTT. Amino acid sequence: CASRLGGAGKLFF.

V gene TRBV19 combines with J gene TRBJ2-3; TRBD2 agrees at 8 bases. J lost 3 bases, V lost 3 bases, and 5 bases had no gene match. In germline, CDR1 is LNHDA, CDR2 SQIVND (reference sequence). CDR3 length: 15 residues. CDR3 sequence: CASSMNGGGTDTQYF. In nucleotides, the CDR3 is TGTGCCAGTAGTATGAACGGGGGGGGGACAGATACGCAGTATTTT.

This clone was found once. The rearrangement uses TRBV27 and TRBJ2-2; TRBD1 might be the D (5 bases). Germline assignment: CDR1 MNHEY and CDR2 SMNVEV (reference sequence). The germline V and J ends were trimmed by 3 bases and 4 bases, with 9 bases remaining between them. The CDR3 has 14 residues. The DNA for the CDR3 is TGTGCCAGCAGTTTCCGACAGAGCACCGGGGAGCTGTTTTTT. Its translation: CASSFRQSTGELFF.

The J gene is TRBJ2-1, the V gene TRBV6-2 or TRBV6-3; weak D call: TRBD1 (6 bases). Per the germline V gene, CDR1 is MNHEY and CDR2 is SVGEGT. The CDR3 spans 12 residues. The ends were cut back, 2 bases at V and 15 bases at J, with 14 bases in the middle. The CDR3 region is CASSYGDMSWFF. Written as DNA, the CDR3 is TGTGCCAGCAGTTACGGGGACATGAGTTGGTTCTTC.

The DNA of the CDR3 is TGTGCCAGTAGTTGGACTAGCCGTCGGGGGGATGAGCAGTTCTTC. Its protein product is CASSWTSRRGDEQFF. This chain links TRBV19 with TRBJ2-1; 8 bases fit TRBD2. Germline trimming cut 5 bases from V and 8 bases from J; bases unmatched to any gene: 11. The length of the CDR3 is 15 residues. Per the germline V gene, CDR1 is LNHDA and CDR2 is SQIVND (reference sequence). The complete variable domain, with remaining parts taken from reference TRBV19 and TRBJ2-1, reads DGGITQSPKYLFRKEGQNVTLSCEQNLNHDAMYWYRQDPGQGLRLIYYSQIVNDFQKGDIAEGYSVSREKKESFPLTVTSAQKNPTAFYLCASSWTSRRGDEQFFGPGTRLTVL.

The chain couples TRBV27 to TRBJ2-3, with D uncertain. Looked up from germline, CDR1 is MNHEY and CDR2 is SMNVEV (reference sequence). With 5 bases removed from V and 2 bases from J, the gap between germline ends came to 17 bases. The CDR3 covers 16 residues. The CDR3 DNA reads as TGTGCCAGCAGTGACTTCGGATTTGGAACCACAGATACGCAGTATTTT. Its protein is CASSDFGFGTTDTQYF.

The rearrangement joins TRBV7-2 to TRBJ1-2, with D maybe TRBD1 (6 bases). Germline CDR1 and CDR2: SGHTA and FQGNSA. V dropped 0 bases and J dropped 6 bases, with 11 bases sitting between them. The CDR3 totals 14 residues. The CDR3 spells CASSLATGWDGYTF. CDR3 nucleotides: TGTGCCAGCAGCTTAGCTACAGGGTGGGATGGCTACACCTTC.

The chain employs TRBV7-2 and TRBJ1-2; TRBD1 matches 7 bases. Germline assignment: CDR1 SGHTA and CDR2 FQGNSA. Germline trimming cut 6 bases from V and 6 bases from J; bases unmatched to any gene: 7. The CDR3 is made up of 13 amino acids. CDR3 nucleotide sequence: TGTGCCAGCAGAGTACAGGGGCCAGATGGCTACACCTTC. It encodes CASRVQGPDGYTF.